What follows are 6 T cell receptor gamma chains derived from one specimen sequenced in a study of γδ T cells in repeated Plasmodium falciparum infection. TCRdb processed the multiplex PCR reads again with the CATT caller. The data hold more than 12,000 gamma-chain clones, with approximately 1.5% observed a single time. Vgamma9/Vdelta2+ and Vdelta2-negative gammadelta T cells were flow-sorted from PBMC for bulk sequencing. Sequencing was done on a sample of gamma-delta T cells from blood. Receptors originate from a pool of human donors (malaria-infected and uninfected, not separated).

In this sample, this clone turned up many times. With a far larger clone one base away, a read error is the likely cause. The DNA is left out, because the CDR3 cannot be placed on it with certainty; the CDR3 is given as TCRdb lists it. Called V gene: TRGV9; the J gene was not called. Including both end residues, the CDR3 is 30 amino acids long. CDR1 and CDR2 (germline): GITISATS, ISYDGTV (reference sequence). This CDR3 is CALWEAEIRNSLAVEQHWLSQVSSGRIQHF.

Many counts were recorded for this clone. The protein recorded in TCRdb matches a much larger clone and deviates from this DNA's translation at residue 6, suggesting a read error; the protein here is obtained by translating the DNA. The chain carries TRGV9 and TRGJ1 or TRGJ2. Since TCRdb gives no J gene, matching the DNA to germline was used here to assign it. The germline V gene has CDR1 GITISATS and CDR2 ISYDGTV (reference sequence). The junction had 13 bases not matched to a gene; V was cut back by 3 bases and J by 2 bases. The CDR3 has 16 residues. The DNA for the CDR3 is TGTGCCTTGTGGGAGATGGAAGTCTTCGATTATTATAAGAAACTCTTT. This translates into CALWEMEVFDYYKKLF.

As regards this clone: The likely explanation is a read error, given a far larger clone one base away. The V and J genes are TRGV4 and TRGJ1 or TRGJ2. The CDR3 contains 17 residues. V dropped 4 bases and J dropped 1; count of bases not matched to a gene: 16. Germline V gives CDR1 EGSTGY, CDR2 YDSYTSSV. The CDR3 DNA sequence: TGTGCCACCTGGGACGGGCGCGATTTCCCTAATTATTATAAGAAACTCTTT. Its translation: CATWDGRDFPNYYKKLF.

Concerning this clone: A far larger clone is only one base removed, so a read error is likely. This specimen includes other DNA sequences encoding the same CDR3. CDR3 DNA sequence: TGTGCCTTGTGGGAGAGCGGCGGTTATAAGAAACTCTTC. Its translation is CALWESGGYKKLF. The V gene reported is TRGV9; the J gene is uncalled. The CDR3 loop spans 13 amino acids. From germline, CDR1 is GITISATS and CDR2 ISYDGTV (reference sequence).

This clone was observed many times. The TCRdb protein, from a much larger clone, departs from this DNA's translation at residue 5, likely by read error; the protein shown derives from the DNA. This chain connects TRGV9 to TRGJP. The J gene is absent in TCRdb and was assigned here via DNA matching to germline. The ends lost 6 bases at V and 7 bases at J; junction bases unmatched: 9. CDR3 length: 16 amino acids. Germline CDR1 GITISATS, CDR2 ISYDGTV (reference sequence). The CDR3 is CALWKTEELGKKIKVF. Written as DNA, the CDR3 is TGTGCCTTGTGGAAAACGGAGGAGTTGGGCAAAAAAATCAAGGTATTT.

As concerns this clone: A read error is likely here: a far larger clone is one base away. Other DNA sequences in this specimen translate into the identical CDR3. CDR3 DNA sequence: TGTGCATTGTGGGAGGTGTCCCCTCAAGAGTTGGGCAAAAAAATCAAGGTATTT. Translating it yields CALWEVSPQELGKKIKVF. The chain recombines TRGV9 with TRGJP. The J gene comes from matching the DNA to germline here; TCRdb lacks it. Per the germline V gene, CDR1 is GITISATS and CDR2 is ISYDGTV (reference sequence). This CDR3 has 18 amino acids.